This is a list of T cell receptor beta chains from one sample in a study of T cell responses to AZD1222 COVID-19 vaccine. Sequencing was performed with immunoSEQ multiplex PCR; in TCRdb, only in-frame clones are kept and a portion is missing. The table lists about 130,000 clones, 92% of them singletons. Sequenced material: peripheral blood, taken 28 days after the second AZD1222 dose. Every receptor here comes from an adult who received the AZD1222 COVID-19 vaccine. Each CDR3 is given with its conserved first and last residue. A D gene is named only where the DNA matches it firmly.

D	V	J	CDR3	DNA
.	TRBV9	TRBJ1-1	CASSVGPGSEAFF	TGTGCCAGCAGCGTAGGGCCAGGGAGTGAAGCTTTCTTT
.	TRBV6-5	TRBJ2-5	CASSYIAGEETQYF	TGTGCCAGCAGTTACATCGCGGGCGAAGAGACCCAGTACTTC
.	TRBV7-5	TRBJ1-5	CPGWDTGISHNQPQHF	TGCCCAGGGTGGGACACAGGGATTTCCCACAATCAGCCCCAGCATTTT
.	TRBV2	TRBJ1-5	CASSPGLENQPQHF	TGTGCCAGCAGCCCCGGGCTGGAGAATCAGCCCCAGCATTTT
.	TRBV20-1	TRBJ2-7	CSASDRDEQYF	TGCAGTGCTAGCGATCGGGACGAGCAGTACTTC
.	TRBV28	TRBJ1-4	CAVMSATNEKLFF	TGTGCCGTCATGAGCGCAACTAATGAAAAACTGTTTTTT
.	TRBV28	TRBJ1-5	CASSQGREHQPQHF	TGTGCCAGCAGCCAGGGAAGGGAGCATCAGCCCCAGCATTTT
.	TRBV24-1	TRBJ2-7	CATSDPQTGAYEQYF	TGTGCCACCAGTGATCCCCAGACAGGCGCCTACGAGCAGTACTTC
.	TRBV5-6	TRBJ1-3	CASSFGGYGRNTIYF	TGTGCCAGCAGCTTCGGGGGATATGGTAGAAACACCATATATTTT
TRBD1	TRBV11-3	TRBJ2-4	CASSLNRDRGQYF	TGTGCCAGCAGCTTAAATCGGGACAGGGGACAGTACTTC
TRBD1	TRBV2	TRBJ2-1	CASRSGTGAYNEQFF	TGTGCCAGCAGGTCCGGGACAGGCGCCTACAATGAGCAGTTCTTC
TRBD1	TRBV5-1	TRBJ2-2	CASSHLYRDRLNTGELFF	TGCGCCAGCAGCCACTTATACCGGGACAGATTAAACACCGGGGAGCTGTTTTTT
.	TRBV27	TRBJ1-1	CASSLEGHMNTEAFF	TGTGCCAGCAGTTTAGAGGGCCACATGAACACTGAAGCTTTCTTT
TRBD1	TRBV6-4	TRBJ2-7	CASSVDRGYEQYF	TGTGCCAGCAGTGTGGACAGGGGTTACGAGCAGTACTTC
TRBD1	TRBV7-9	TRBJ1-5	CASSDGTGDQPQHF	TGTGCCAGCAGCGATGGGACAGGCGATCAGCCCCAGCATTTT